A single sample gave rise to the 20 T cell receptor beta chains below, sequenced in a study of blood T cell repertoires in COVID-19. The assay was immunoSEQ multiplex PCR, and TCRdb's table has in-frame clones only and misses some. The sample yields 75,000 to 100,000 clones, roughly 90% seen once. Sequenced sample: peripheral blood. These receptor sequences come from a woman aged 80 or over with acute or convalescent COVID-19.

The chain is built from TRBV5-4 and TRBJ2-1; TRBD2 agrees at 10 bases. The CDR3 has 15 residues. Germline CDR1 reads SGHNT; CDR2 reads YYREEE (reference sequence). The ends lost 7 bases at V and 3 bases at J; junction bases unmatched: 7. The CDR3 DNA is TGTGCCAGCCAGGTAGCGGGGGGAAACTACAATGAGCAGTTCTTC. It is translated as CASQVAGGNYNEQFF.

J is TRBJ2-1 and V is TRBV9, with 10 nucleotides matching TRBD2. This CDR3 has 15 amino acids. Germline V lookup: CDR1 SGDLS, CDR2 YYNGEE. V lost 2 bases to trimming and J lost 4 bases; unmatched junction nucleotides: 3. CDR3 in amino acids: CASSVGLAVYNEQFF. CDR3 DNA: TGTGCCAGCAGCGTCGGACTAGCGGTATACAATGAGCAGTTCTTC. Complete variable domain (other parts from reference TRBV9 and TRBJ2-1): DSGVTQTPKHLITATGQRVTLRCSPRSGDLSVYWYQQSLDQGLQFLIQYYNGEERAKGNILERFSAQQFPDLHSELNLSSLELGDSALYFCASSVGLAVYNEQFFGPGTRLTVL.

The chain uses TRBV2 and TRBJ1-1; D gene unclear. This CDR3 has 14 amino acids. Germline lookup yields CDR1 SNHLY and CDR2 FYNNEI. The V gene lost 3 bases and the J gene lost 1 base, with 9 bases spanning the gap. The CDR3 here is CASSDLLGNTEAFF. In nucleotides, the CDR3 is TGTGCCAGCAGTGACCTTCTAGGGAACACTGAAGCTTTCTTT.

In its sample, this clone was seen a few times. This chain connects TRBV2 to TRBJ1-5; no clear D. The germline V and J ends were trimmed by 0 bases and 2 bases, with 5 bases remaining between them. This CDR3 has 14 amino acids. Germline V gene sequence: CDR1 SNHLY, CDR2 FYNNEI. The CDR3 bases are TGTGCCAGCAGTGAAGCGAGAGGCAATCAGCCCCAGCATTTT. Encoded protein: CASSEARGNQPQHF.

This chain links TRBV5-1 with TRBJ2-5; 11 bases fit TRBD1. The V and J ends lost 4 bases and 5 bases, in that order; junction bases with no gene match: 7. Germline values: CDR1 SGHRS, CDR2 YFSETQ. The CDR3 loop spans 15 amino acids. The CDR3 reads CASSPRTGGWETQYF. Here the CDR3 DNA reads TGCGCCAGCAGCCCTCGGACAGGGGGCTGGGAGACCCAGTACTTC.

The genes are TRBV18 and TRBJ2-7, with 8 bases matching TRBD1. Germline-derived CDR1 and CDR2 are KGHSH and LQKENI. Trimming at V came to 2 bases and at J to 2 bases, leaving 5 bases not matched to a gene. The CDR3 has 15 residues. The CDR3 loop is CASSPSKQGAYEQYF. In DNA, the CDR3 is TGTGCCAGCTCACCATCTAAACAGGGGGCCTACGAGCAGTACTTC.

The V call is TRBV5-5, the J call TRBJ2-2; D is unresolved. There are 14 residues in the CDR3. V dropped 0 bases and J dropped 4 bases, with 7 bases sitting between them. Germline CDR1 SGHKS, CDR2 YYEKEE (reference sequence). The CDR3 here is CASSLVRLTGELFF. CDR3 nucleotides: TGTGCCAGCAGCTTGGTTCGTCTCACCGGGGAGCTGTTTTTT.

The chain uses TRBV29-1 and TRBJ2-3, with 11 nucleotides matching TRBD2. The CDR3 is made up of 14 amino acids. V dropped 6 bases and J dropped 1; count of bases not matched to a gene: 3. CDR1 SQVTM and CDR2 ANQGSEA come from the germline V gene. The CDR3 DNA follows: TGCAGCGTAATACTAGCGGGGGGCACAGATACGCAGTATTTT. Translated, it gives CSVILAGGTDTQYF.

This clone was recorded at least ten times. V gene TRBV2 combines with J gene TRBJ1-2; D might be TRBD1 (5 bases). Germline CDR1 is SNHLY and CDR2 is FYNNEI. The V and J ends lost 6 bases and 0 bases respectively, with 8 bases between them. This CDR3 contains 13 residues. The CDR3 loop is CASSPDTNYGYTF. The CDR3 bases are TGTGCCAGCAGCCCGGACACTAACTATGGCTACACCTTC. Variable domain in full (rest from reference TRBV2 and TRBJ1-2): EPEVTQTPSHQVTQMGQEVILRCVPISNHLYFYWYRQILGQKVEFLVSFYNNEISEKSEIFDDQFSVERPDGSNFTLKIRSTKLEDSAMYFCASSPDTNYGYTFGSGTRLTVV.

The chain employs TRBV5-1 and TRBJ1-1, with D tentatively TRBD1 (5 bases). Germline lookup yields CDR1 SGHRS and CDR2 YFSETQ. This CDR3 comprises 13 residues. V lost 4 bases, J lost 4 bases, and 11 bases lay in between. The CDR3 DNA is TGCGCCAGCAGCACGCAGGGTGGCACTGAAGCTTTCTTT. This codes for CASSTQGGTEAFF.

The CDR3 DNA is TGCGCCAGCAGCTTGGCCTGGGGACAGGGTTACGAGCAGTACTTC. This encodes CASSLAWGQGYEQYF. The chain couples TRBV5-1 to TRBJ2-7, with TRBD1 matching 9 bases. CDR3 size: 15 residues. Germline CDR1 SGHRS, CDR2 YFSETQ. With V trimmed by 0 bases and J by 4 bases, 5 bases remained unmatched.

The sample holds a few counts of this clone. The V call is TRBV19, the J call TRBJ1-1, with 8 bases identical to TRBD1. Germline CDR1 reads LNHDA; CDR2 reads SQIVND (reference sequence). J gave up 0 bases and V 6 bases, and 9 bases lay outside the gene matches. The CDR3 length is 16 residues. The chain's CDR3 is CASRDGQGPMNTEAFF. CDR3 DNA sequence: TGTGCCAGTAGAGACGGACAGGGTCCTATGAACACTGAAGCTTTCTTT.

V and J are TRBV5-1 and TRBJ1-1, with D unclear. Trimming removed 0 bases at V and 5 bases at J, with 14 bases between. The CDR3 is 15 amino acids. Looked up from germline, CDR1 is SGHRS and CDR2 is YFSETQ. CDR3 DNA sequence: TGCGCCAGCAGCTTGGAAGGCAACGGGAAAACTGAAGCTTTCTTT. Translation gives CASSLEGNGKTEAFF.

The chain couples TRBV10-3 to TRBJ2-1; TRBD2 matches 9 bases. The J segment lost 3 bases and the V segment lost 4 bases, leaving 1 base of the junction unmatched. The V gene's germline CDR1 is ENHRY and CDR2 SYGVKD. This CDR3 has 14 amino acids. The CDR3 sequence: CAISGTSDYNEQFF. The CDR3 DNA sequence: TGTGCCATCAGTGGGACTAGCGACTACAATGAGCAGTTCTTC.

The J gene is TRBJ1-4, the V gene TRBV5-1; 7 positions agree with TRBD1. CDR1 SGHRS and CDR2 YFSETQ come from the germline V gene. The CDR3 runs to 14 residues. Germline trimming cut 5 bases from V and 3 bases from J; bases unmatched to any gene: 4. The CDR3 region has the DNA TGCGCCAGCAGAATGGGACAGCCTAATGAAAAACTGTTTTTT. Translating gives CASRMGQPNEKLFF.

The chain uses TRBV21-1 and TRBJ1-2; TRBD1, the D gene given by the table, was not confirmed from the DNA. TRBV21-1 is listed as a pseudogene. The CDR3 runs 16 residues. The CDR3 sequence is CASSSQGSRSVYGYTF. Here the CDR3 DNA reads TGTGCCAGCAGCAGCCAGGGCTCTCGTTCTGTCTATGGCTACACCTTC.

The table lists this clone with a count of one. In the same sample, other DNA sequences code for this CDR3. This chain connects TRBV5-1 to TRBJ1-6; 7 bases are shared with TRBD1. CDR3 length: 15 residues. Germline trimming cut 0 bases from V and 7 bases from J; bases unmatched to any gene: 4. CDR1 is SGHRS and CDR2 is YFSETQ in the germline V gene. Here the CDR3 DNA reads TGCGCCAGCAGCTTGGCCGGACAGGTGAATTCACCCCTCCACTTT. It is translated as CASSLAGQVNSPLHF.

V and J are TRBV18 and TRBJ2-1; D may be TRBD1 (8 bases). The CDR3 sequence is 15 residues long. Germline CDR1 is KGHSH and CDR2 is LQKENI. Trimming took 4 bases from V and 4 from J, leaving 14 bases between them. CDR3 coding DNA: TGTGCCAGCTCACTTGGACAGGGAGGGTACAATGAGCAGTTCTTC. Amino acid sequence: CASSLGQGGYNEQFF.

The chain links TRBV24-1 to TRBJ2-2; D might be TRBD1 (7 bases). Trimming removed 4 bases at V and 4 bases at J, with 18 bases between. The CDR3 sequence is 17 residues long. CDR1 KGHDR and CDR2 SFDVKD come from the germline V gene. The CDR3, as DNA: TGTGCCACCAGTGACCGAGACAGGGTCGGGAGCACCGGGGAGCTGTTTTTT. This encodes CATSDRDRVGSTGELFF.

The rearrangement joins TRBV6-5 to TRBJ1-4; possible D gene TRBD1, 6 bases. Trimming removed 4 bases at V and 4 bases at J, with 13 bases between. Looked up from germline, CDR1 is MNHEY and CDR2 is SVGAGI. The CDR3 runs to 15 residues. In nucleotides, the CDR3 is TGTGCCAGCAGTTCGCGACAGGCCTTTAATGAAAAACTGTTTTTT. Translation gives CASSSRQAFNEKLFF.